The next 16 T cell receptor beta chains were all read from a single sample in a study of cytomegalovirus exposure and HLA in healthy donors (TCRdb year 2017). The library was made by the immunoSEQ multiplex PCR assay. The source is immuneACCESS, and TCRdb retained only in-frame sequences with V and J called. Part of the clones is not carried over; for the studies checked, unresolved V genes explain less than half of this, and the remainder is unexplained. Across this sample there are roughly 130,000 clones, with roughly 89% seen only once. The ten most abundant clones make up 3% to 3.5% of the sample. Sequencing was done on a sample of PBMCs. The source of these receptors is a man aged 25 to 40 in good health and CMV-seronegative.

The rearrangement joins TRBV10-3 to TRBJ1-2, with D unclear. This CDR3 is 12 amino acids long. V was shortened by 4 bases and J by 3 bases, with 6 bases between the two germline ends. Looked up from germline, CDR1 is ENHRY and CDR2 is SYGVKD. In DNA, the CDR3 is TGTGCCATCAGTGGTTATGACTATGGCTACACCTTC. It encodes CAISGYDYGYTF.

This rearrangement joins TRBV11-2 to TRBJ2-1, with 8 nucleotides matching TRBD2. CDR1 is SGHAT and CDR2 is FQNNGV in the germline V gene. The CDR3 extends over 18 amino acids. Unmatched junction bases numbered 17, after V lost 5 bases and J lost 5 bases. The DNA for the CDR3 is TGTGCCAGCAGCAAACTAACCGGGGGGAGCGGGGGAAACAATGAGCAGTTCTTC. It codes for CASSKLTGGSGGNNEQFF. The complete variable domain, with remaining parts taken from reference TRBV11-2 and TRBJ2-1, reads EAGVAQSPRYKIIEKRQSVAFWCNPISGHATLYWYQQILGQGPKLLIQFQNNGVVDDSQLPKDRFSAERLKGVDSTLKIQPAKLEDSAVYLCASSKLTGGSGGNNEQFFGPGTRLTVL.

This clone appeared once. This rearrangement joins TRBV7-9 to TRBJ1-4; 8 bases align to TRBD1. V gave up 5 bases and J gave up 3 bases; unmatched junction bases: 8. The CDR3 loop spans 16 amino acids. CDR1 and CDR2 (germline): SEHNR, FQNEAQ (reference sequence). DNA of the CDR3: TGTGCCAGCAGCCAGACAGGGGAGGAGTCTAATGAAAAACTGTTTTTT. Protein sequence: CASSQTGEESNEKLFF.

The chain employs TRBV27 and TRBJ1-2, with 9 positions matching TRBD1. The CDR3 loop spans 13 amino acids. The germline V gene encodes CDR1 MNHEY and CDR2 SMNVEV (reference sequence). Unmatched junction bases numbered 4, after V lost 3 bases and J lost 8 bases. For the CDR3, the DNA is TGTGCCAGCAGTTTCACAGGGGGCGGGGGCTACACCTTC. Protein product: CASSFTGGGGYTF.

The chain is built from TRBV7-2 and TRBJ2-3, with TRBD2 as a possible D gene (6 bases). The CDR3 is made up of 18 amino acids. Trimming pared 2 bases from V and 2 bases from J, leaving 20 bases between. The germline gives CDR1 SGHTA, CDR2 FQGNSA. The DNA of the CDR3 is TGTGCCAGCAGCTTAACCGCTTCCGGGCGGGGCTTCACAGATACGCAGTATTTT. As protein: CASSLTASGRGFTDTQYF.

This sequence joins TRBV6-1 and TRBJ2-3; TRBD2 matches 9 bases. This CDR3 is built from 18 residues. J gave up 4 bases and V 1 base, and 12 bases lay outside the gene matches. CDR1 is MNHNS and CDR2 is SASEGT in the germline V gene. The chain's CDR3 is CASSEVAGGPLRPDTQYF. CDR3 DNA sequence: TGTGCCAGCAGTGAAGTGGCGGGGGGGCCTTTGAGACCAGATACGCAGTATTTT.

The chain carries TRBV28 and TRBJ2-2, with D unresolved. V shed 2 bases and J shed 0 bases, with 10 bases lying between them. Germline V lookup: CDR1 MDHEN, CDR2 SYDVKM. The CDR3 has 16 amino acids. CDR3 protein: CASSLEVEANTGELFF. For the CDR3, the DNA is TGTGCCAGCAGTTTAGAGGTAGAGGCGAACACCGGGGAGCTGTTTTTT.

CDR3 loop: CASSPLGGIEKLFF. DNA for the CDR3: TGTGCCAGCTCACCTCTAGGGGGCATTGAAAAACTGTTTTTT. V gene TRBV18 combines with J gene TRBJ1-4; 7 nucleotides match TRBD1. The V gene's germline CDR1 is KGHSH and CDR2 LQKENI. The J segment lost 7 bases and the V segment lost 3 bases, leaving 5 bases of the junction unmatched. The CDR3 runs 14 residues.

V is TRBV9 and J is TRBJ1-1; 9 positions match TRBD1. After removal of 0 bases from V and 0 bases from J, the junction contained 9 bases not matched to a gene. The germline CDR1 and CDR2 sequences are SGDLS and YYNGEE. This CDR3 has 18 residues. CDR3 coding DNA: TGTGCCAGCAGCGTAGTGGGGGACAGGGCCCTGGTGAACACTGAAGCTTTCTTT. Its translation: CASSVVGDRALVNTEAFF.

This clone is a singleton in its sample. The chain combines TRBV18 with TRBJ1-2; D not resolved. The V and J ends lost 5 bases and 3 bases respectively, with 13 bases between them. This CDR3 has 14 residues. CDR1 is KGHSH and CDR2 is LQKENI in the germline V gene. The CDR3 loop is CASSYGERDYGYTF. The CDR3 region has the DNA TGTGCCAGCTCATACGGGGAGAGAGACTATGGCTACACCTTC.

This chain connects TRBV28 to TRBJ1-4; a weak D match, TRBD1 (5 bases). The germline CDR1 and CDR2 sequences are MDHEN and SYDVKM. The CDR3 covers 11 residues. With 6 bases removed from V and 14 bases from J, the gap between germline ends came to 13 bases. The CDR3 spells CASSRGSGLFF. The DNA for the CDR3 is TGTGCCAGCAGCCGCGGATCAGGGCTGTTTTTT.

This clone was seen only once. The rearrangement joins TRBV18 to TRBJ1-2; tentatively, D is TRBD1 (6 bases). Germline loops: CDR1 KGHSH, CDR2 LQKENI. V was clipped by 6 bases and J by 0 bases, with 11 bases between them. The CDR3 consists of 14 residues. In nucleotides, the CDR3 is TGTGCCAGCTCTCCGGACAGAGCTAACTATGGCTACACCTTC. Protein sequence: CASSPDRANYGYTF.

This rearrangement joins TRBV27 to TRBJ2-2; perhaps TRBD2 as D (6 bases). V was shortened by 7 bases and J by 6 bases, with 15 bases between the two germline ends. This CDR3 is 14 amino acids long. Germline V CDR1 and CDR2: MNHEY, SMNVEV (reference sequence). The DNA for the CDR3 is TGTGCCAGCAAAGGACTACTTCATCCCGGGGAGCTGTTTTTT. Amino acid sequence: CASKGLLHPGELFF.

The chain uses TRBV10-3 and TRBJ2-7, with a possible D match to TRBD1 (5 bases). Germline V gives CDR1 ENHRY, CDR2 SYGVKD. CDR3 length equals 17 residues. V was trimmed by 2 bases and J by 4 bases, leaving 21 bases between them. The CDR3 loop is CAISERRTLLSWYEQYF. CDR3 bases: TGTGCCATCAGTGAGCGTAGGACACTCCTTTCCTGGTACGAGCAGTACTTC.

The chain combines TRBV4-1 with TRBJ2-7, with a possible D match to TRBD1 (5 bases). CDR1 MGHRA and CDR2 YSYEKL come from the germline V gene. V dropped 1 base and J dropped 0 bases, with 13 bases sitting between them. The CDR3 loop spans 16 amino acids. The DNA for the CDR3 is TGCGCCAGCAGCCAAGTGGCACAGGCCAGCTCCTACGAGCAGTACTTC. Amino acid sequence: CASSQVAQASSYEQYF.

This chain joins TRBV6-4 and TRBJ2-3; 7 bases align to TRBD2. Germline loops: CDR1 MRHNA, CDR2 SNTAGT. J gave up 4 bases and V 3 bases, and 7 bases lay outside the gene matches. The CDR3 loop spans 15 amino acids. CDR3 in amino acids: CASSEEGGRSDTQYF. The CDR3 DNA follows: TGTGCCAGCAGTGAAGAGGGAGGGAGATCAGATACGCAGTATTTT.